The TCR delta chain described here comes from a study of gamma-delta T cells after stem cell transplantation. CDR3 length: 19 residues. As for this clone: Possible read error: a much larger clone is one base away.

TCRdb applied CATT to the RT-PCR reads for clone calling. The top ten hold roughly 80% of the sample, which has about 250 delta-chain clones, 5.2% seen once. No V gene was called here, but the J gene is TRDJ1; no check of the table's D call, TRDD3, against the DNA was made. This TCR derives from a human donor. It is not recorded whose cells these are; they may come from a transplant donor. Source material: gamma-delta T cells. The CDR3: CACDAVLGDTNVGTDKLIF. The CDR3 nucleotides read TGTGCCTGCGACGCCGTACTGGGGGATACAAATGTTGGCACCGATAAACTCATCTTT.